One sample yielded the 16 T cell receptor beta chains listed below, sequenced in a study of shared clonotypes between healthy human individuals (dated by TCRdb to 2018 to 2020). The protocol used for the library was the immunoSEQ multiplex PCR assay. TCRdb re-hosts the immuneACCESS table, in-frame sequences only. Its copies lack some clones; in the studies checked, an unresolved V gene accounts for under half of them, and the cause for the rest is not known. The sample records about 2.1 million clones, roughly 91% of which are singletons. The ten largest make up 1.5% to 2% of the sample. CD8 naive samples were obtained by positive selection for CCR7 among CD45RO-negative cells, yielding a CD45RA+CCR7+ population from which TemRA cells were excluded. Sequenced input: naive CD8+ T cells from PBMCs. Sample cell subset or site, as interpreted from the label and publication: CD45RA+CCR7+. The receptors were gathered from a man aged 18 to 29 in good health. Some clones in this sample may be carry-over from other donors' samples.

The rearrangement uses TRBV13 and TRBJ2-1; TRBD2 matches 8 bases. V shed 5 bases and J 7 bases; nucleotides not matched to a gene: 7. This CDR3 is built from 14 residues. Germline V lookup: CDR1 PRHDT, CDR2 FYEKMQ (reference sequence). CDR3 protein: CASSRMTSENEQFF. CDR3 DNA: TGTGCCAGCAGCCGTATGACTAGCGAGAATGAGCAGTTCTTC.

This sequence joins TRBV7-8 and TRBJ2-5; D is ambiguous. Trimming took 5 bases from V and 5 from J, leaving 18 bases between them. Looked up from germline, CDR1 is SGHVS and CDR2 is FQNEAQ. The CDR3 runs to 15 residues. The CDR3 is CASSRYAISGETQYF. The CDR3 coding sequence is TGTGCCAGCAGCCGGTATGCTATCTCCGGGGAGACCCAGTACTTC.

A single count supports this clone. This chain uses TRBV2 with TRBJ1-3; 8 nucleotides agree with TRBD1. Germline assignment: CDR1 SNHLY and CDR2 FYNNEI. The CDR3 is 15 residues long. V shed 4 bases and J 1 base; nucleotides not matched to a gene: 3. The CDR3 protein is CASSVWTGSGNTIYF. For the CDR3, the DNA is TGTGCCAGCAGTGTCTGGACAGGGTCTGGAAACACCATATATTTT.

Regarding this clone: Other nucleotide sequences from this sample produce the same CDR3. J is TRBJ2-7 and V is TRBV28; D is unresolved. Germline lookup yields CDR1 MDHEN and CDR2 SYDVKM. Between the trimmed V and J ends, which lost 3 bases and 3 bases, there was a span of 9 bases. The CDR3 is made up of 13 amino acids. Written as DNA, the CDR3 is TGTGCCAGCAGTTTTGGCGGTGACTACGAGCAGTACTTC. It yields the protein CASSFGGDYEQYF.

This chain links TRBV13 with TRBJ2-5, with D perhaps TRBD1 or TRBD2 (7 bases each). The CDR3 has 16 residues. The V and J ends lost 5 bases and 2 bases respectively, with 18 bases between them. Germline V gives CDR1 PRHDT, CDR2 FYEKMQ (reference sequence). The CDR3 DNA reads as TGTGCCAGCAGCCCGCAGGGGGGGCGTTGGCAAGAGACCCAGTACTTC. This encodes CASSPQGGRWQETQYF.

This rearrangement joins TRBV7-8 to TRBJ2-3; D unclear. CDR3 length equals 16 residues. The V gene's germline CDR1 is SGHVS and CDR2 FQNEAQ. V gave up 5 bases and J gave up 0 bases, with 15 bases separating them. Written as DNA, the CDR3 is TGTGCCAGCAGCCCCCAGGCAGGTTCTAGCACAGATACGCAGTATTTT. It codes for CASSPQAGSSTDTQYF.

The chain joins TRBV19 to TRBJ2-1; 7 positions agree with TRBD2. The V gene's germline CDR1 is LNHDA and CDR2 SQIVND (reference sequence). The CDR3 is 15 amino acids. V gave up 1 base and J gave up 8 bases; unmatched junction bases: 8. The CDR3 spells CASSIVGLYTDEQFF. The CDR3 bases are TGTGCCAGTAGTATAGTGGGACTATACACGGATGAGCAGTTCTTC. The entire variable domain, with the rest obtained from reference TRBV19 and TRBJ2-1, is as follows: DGGITQSPKYLFRKEGQNVTLSCEQNLNHDAMYWYRQDPGQGLRLIYYSQIVNDFQKGDIAEGYSVSREKKESFPLTVTSAQKNPTAFYLCASSIVGLYTDEQFFGPGTRLTVL.

The chain employs TRBV11-2 and TRBJ2-5, with 7 positions matching TRBD1. Near its end, the DNA agrees better with TRBJ2-7, so the J call may be wrong. The V gene's germline CDR1 is SGHAT and CDR2 FQNNGV. The CDR3 totals 14 residues. The CDR3 loop is CASSNRDRLSEQYF. CDR3 in DNA: TGTGCCAGCAGTAACCGGGACAGACTGTCCGAGCAGTACTTC.

The chain carries TRBV9 and TRBJ2-6; the match to TRBD1 covers 7 bases. This CDR3 has 18 amino acids. Trimming took 3 bases from V and 0 from J; bases not matched to a gene: 9. Germline V CDR1 and CDR2: SGDLS, YYNGEE. The CDR3 sequence: CASSENRGAPSGANVLTF. Written as DNA, the CDR3 is TGTGCCAGCAGCGAGAACAGGGGCGCTCCCTCTGGGGCCAACGTCCTGACTTTC. Supplemented by reference TRBV9 and TRBJ2-6, the full variable domain reads DSGVTQTPKHLITATGQRVTLRCSPRSGDLSVYWYQQSLDQGLQFLIQYYNGEERAKGNILERFSAQQFPDLHSELNLSSLELGDSALYFCASSENRGAPSGANVLTFGAGSRLTVL.

The rearrangement uses TRBV27 and TRBJ2-2; the match to TRBD2 covers 9 bases. The V segment lost 0 bases and the J segment 6 bases; nucleotides outside the gene matches: 5. CDR3 length: 16 residues. Germline CDR1 MNHEY, CDR2 SMNVEV (reference sequence). The CDR3: CASSLSLGLAAGELFF. For the CDR3, the DNA is TGTGCCAGCAGTTTATCGCTGGGACTAGCTGCCGGGGAGCTGTTTTTT.

The chain is built from TRBV13 and TRBJ2-7; a possible D gene is TRBD1 (5 bases). The ends were cut back, 3 bases at V and 3 bases at J, with 9 bases in the middle. Germline CDR1 is PRHDT and CDR2 is FYEKMQ (reference sequence). The CDR3 has 13 residues. CDR3 sequence (DNA): TGTGCCAGCAGCTTCGCCGACAGCTACGAGCAGTACTTC. It is translated as CASSFADSYEQYF.

In its sample, this clone was seen once. The chain recombines TRBV28 with TRBJ1-2; TRBD1 might be the D (5 bases). Trimming left V 5 bases short and J 2 bases short, with 12 bases between. Per the germline V gene, CDR1 is MDHEN and CDR2 is SYDVKM. CDR3 length equals 14 residues. CDR3 in amino acids: CASSTTDRNYGYTF. CDR3 nucleotides: TGTGCCAGCAGTACGACAGACCGAAACTATGGCTACACCTTC.

The rearrangement uses TRBV27 and TRBJ1-5; weak D call: TRBD1 (6 bases). Per the germline V gene, CDR1 is MNHEY and CDR2 is SMNVEV (reference sequence). This CDR3 contains 15 residues. The ends were cut back, 2 bases at V and 3 bases at J, with 11 bases in the middle. This chain's CDR3 is CASSLGAGANQPQHF. The CDR3 region has the DNA TGTGCCAGCAGTTTAGGGGCAGGGGCCAATCAGCCCCAGCATTTT.

The V call is TRBV7-3, the J call TRBJ1-2; 7 bases agree with TRBD1. CDR1 and CDR2 from the germline V gene are SGHTA and FQGTGA. V lost 5 bases and J lost 3; bases outside the gene matches: 9. The CDR3 extends over 15 amino acids. CDR3 bases: TGTGCCAGCAGCGCCTTTGCGCAGGGGGACTATGGCTACACCTTC. Translated: CASSAFAQGDYGYTF.

This sequence joins TRBV4-3 and TRBJ2-3, with D unclear. Trimming shortened V by 3 bases and J by 5 bases, and 15 bases separated the two germline ends. The germline V gene has CDR1 LGHNA and CDR2 YSLEER. CDR3 length: 15 amino acids. CDR3 sequence: CASSHIASLGDTQYF. The CDR3 DNA reads TGCGCCAGCAGCCACATAGCCTCCCTCGGAGATACGCAGTATTTT.

This clone has only a few counts. The V call is TRBV19, the J call TRBJ1-1; D unresolved. Germline V gene lookup returns CDR1 LNHDA and CDR2 SQIVND (reference sequence). The CDR3 runs to 11 residues. Between the trimmed V and J ends, which lost 8 bases and 3 bases, there was a span of 7 bases. CDR3 nucleotide sequence: TGTGCCAGTCCGAGTTACACTGAAGCTTTCTTT. It encodes CASPSYTEAFF.